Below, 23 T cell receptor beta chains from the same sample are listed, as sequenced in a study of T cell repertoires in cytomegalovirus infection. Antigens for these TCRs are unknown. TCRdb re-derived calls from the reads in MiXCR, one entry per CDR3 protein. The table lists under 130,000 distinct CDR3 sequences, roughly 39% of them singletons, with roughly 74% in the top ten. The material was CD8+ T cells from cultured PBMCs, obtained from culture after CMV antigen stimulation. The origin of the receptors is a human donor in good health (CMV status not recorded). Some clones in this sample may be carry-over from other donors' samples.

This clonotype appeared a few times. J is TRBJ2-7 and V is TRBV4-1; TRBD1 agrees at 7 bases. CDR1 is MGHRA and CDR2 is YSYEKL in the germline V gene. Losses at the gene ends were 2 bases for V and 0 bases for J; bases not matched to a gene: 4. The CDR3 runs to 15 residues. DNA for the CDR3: TGCGCCAGCAGCCAACGGACAGGAGCCTCCTACGAGCAGTACTTC. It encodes CASSQRTGASYEQYF.

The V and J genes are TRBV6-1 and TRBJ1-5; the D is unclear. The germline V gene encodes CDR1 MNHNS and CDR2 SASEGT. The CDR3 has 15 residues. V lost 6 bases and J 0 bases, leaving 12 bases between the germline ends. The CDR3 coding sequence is TGTGCCAGCAGAGGAACTGGATATAGCAATCAGCCCCAGCATTTT. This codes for CASRGTGYSNQPQHF.

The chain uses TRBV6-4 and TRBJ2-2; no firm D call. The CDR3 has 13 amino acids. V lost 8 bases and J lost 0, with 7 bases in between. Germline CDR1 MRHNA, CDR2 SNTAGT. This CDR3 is CASGSPNTGELFF. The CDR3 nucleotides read TGTGCCAGCGGCTCTCCGAACACCGGGGAGCTGTTTTTT.

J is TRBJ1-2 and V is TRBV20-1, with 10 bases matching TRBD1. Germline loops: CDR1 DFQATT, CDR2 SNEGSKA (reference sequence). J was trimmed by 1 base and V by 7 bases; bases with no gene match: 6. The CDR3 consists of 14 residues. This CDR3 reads CSVLTGGSNYGYTF. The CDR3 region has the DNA TGCAGTGTCCTGACAGGGGGCAGTAACTATGGCTACACCTTC.

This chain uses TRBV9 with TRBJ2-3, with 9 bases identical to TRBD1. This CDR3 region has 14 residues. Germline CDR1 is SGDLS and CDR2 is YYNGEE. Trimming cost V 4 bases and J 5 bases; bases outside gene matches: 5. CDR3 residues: CASSYRTGEDTQYF. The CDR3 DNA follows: TGTGCCAGCAGCTACCGGACAGGGGAAGATACGCAGTATTTT.

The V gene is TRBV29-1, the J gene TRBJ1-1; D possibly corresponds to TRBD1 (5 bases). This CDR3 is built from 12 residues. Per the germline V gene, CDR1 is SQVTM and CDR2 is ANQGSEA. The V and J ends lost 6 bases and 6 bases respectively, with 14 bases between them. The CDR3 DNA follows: TGCAGCGTCGGACAACGAAACGCTGAAGCTTTCTTT. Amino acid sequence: CSVGQRNAEAFF.

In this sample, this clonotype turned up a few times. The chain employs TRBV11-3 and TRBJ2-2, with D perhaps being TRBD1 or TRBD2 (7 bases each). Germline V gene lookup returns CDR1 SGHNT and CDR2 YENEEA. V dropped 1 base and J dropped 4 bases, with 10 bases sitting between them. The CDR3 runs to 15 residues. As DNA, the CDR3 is TGTGCCAGCAGCTTAGTCAGGGGGGGCACCGGGGAGCTGTTTTTT. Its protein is CASSLVRGGTGELFF.

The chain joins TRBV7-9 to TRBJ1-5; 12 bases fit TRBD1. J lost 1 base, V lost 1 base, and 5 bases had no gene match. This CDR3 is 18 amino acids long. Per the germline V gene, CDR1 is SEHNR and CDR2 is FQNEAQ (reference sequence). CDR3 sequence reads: CASSLGPGQGASNQPQHF. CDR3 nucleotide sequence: TGTGCCAGCAGCTTAGGACCGGGACAGGGGGCAAGCAATCAGCCCCAGCATTTT.

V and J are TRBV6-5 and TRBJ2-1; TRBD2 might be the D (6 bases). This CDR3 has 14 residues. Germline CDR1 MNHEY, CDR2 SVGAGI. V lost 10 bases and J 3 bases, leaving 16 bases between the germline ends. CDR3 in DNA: TGTGCCACCAGGGACTCTCGAGACTACAATGAGCAGTTCTTC. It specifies CATRDSRDYNEQFF.

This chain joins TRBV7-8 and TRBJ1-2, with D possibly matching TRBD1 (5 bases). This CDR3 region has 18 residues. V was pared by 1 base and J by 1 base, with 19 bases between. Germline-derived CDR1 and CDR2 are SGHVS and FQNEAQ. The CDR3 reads CASSLVLDIGAFNYGYTF. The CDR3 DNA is TGTGCCAGCAGCTTAGTTCTGGATATAGGGGCCTTTAACTATGGCTACACCTTC.

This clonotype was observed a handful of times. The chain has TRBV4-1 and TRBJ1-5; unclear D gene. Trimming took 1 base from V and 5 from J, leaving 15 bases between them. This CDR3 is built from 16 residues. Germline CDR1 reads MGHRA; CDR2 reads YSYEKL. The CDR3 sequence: CASSQGPTQRDQPQHF. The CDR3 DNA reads TGCGCCAGCAGCCAAGGCCCAACACAGCGAGATCAGCCCCAGCATTTT.

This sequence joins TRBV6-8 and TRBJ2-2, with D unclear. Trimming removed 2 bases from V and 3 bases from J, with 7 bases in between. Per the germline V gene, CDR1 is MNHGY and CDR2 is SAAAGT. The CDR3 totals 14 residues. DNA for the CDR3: TGTGCCAGCAGTTACGGGTTCGACACCGGGGAGCTGTTTTTT. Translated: CASSYGFDTGELFF.

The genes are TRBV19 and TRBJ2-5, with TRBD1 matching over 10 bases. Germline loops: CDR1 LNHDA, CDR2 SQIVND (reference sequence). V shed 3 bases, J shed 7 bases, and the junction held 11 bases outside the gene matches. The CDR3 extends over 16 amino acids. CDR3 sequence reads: CASSISGTGARGTQYF. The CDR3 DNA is TGTGCCAGTAGTATCAGCGGGACAGGGGCAAGAGGGACCCAGTACTTC.

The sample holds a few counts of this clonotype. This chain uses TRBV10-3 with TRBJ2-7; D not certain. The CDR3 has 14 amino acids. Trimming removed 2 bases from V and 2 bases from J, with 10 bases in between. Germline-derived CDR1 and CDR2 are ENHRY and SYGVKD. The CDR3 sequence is CAISETPGPYEQYF. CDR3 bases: TGTGCCATCAGTGAGACCCCAGGCCCCTACGAGCAGTACTTC.

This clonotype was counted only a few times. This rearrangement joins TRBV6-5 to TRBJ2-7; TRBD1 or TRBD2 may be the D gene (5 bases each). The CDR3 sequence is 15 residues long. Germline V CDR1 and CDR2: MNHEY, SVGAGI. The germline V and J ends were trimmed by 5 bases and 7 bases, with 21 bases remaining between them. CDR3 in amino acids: CASSVRDVGLREQYF. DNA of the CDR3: TGTGCCAGCAGTGTCCGGGACGTAGGCCTTCGAGAGCAGTACTTC.

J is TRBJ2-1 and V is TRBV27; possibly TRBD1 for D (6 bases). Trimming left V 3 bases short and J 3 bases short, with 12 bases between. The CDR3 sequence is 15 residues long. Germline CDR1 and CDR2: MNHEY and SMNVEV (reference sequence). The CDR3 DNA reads TGTGCCAGCAGTTTTCAGGGGTCGGTCTACAATGAGCAGTTCTTC. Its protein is CASSFQGSVYNEQFF.

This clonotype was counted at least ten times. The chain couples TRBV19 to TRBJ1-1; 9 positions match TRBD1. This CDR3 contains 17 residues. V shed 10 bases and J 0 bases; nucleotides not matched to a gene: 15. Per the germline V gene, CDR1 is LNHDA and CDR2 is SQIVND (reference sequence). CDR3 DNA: TGTGCCACCTTGGACAGGGGCCCTTATCCGATGAACACTGAAGCTTTCTTT. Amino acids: CATLDRGPYPMNTEAFF. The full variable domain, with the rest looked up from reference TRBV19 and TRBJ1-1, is DGGITQSPKYLFRKEGQNVTLSCEQNLNHDAMYWYRQDPGQGLRLIYYSQIVNDFQKGDIAEGYSVSREKKESFPLTVTSAQKNPTAFYLCATLDRGPYPMNTEAFFGQGTRLTVV.

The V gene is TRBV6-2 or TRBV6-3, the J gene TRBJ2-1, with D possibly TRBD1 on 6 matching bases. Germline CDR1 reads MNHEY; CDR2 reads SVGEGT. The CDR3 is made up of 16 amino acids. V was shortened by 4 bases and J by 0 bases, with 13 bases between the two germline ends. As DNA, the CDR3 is TGTGCCAGCAGTTCGGGACATGTGAGCTCCTACAATGAGCAGTTCTTC. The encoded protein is CASSSGHVSSYNEQFF.

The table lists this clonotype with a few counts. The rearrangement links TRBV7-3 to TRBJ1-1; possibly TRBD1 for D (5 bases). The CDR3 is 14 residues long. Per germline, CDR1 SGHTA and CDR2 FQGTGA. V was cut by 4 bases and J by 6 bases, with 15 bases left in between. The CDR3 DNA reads TGTGCCAGCAGCTCGAGCGGAGGGGCGGCTGAAGCTTTCTTT. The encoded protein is CASSSSGGAAEAFF. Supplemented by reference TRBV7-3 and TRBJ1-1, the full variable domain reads GAGVSQTPSNKVTEKGKYVELRCDPISGHTALYWYRQSLGQGPEFLIYFQGTGAADDSGLPNDRFFAVRPEGSVSTLKIQRTERGDSAVYLCASSSSGGAAEAFFGQGTRLTVV.

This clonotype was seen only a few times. CDR3 in amino acids: CASSGTASYEQYF. The CDR3 coding sequence is TGTGCCAGCAGTGGGACAGCCTCCTACGAGCAGTACTTC. The chain carries TRBV11-1 and TRBJ2-7; 7 bases align to TRBD1. The CDR3 loop spans 13 amino acids. V dropped 6 bases and J dropped 0; count of bases not matched to a gene: 2. The germline gives CDR1 SGHAT, CDR2 FQDESV (reference sequence).

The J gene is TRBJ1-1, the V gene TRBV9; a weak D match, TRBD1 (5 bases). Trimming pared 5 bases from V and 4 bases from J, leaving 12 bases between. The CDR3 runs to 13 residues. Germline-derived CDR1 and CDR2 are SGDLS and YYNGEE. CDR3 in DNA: TGTGCCAGCAGTGACAGTGTAGGCACTGAAGCTTTCTTT. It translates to CASSDSVGTEAFF. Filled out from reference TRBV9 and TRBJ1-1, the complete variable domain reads DSGVTQTPKHLITATGQRVTLRCSPRSGDLSVYWYQQSLDQGLQFLIQYYNGEERAKGNILERFSAQQFPDLHSELNLSSLELGDSALYFCASSDSVGTEAFFGQGTRLTVV.

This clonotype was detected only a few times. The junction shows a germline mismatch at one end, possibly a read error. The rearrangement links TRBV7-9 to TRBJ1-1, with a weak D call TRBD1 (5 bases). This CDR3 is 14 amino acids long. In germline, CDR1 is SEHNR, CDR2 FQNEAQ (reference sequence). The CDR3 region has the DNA TGTGCCAGCAGCTTTGCGGGGCTATATGGTGAATCTTTCTTT. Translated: CASSFAGLYGESFF.

The DNA for the CDR3 is TGTGCCAGCAGGCGGGGCCATGAGCAGTTCTTC. It codes for CASRRGHEQFF. This sequence joins TRBV27 and TRBJ2-1, with D possibly matching TRBD2 (6 bases). Germline V gives CDR1 MNHEY, CDR2 SMNVEV (reference sequence). The CDR3 has 11 residues. V lost 6 bases to trimming and J lost 8 bases, with 8 bases between them.